A selection of T cell receptor beta chains follows, all from one sample in a study of metastatic and nonmetastatic thyroid tumors. TCRdb re-called the PCR reads via MiXCR. The repertoire holds about 26,000 clones, roughly 25% seen once, with approximately 6% in the top ten. Input material: blood. The origin of the receptors is a female donor with papillary thyroid cancer or a benign thyroid nodule (not recorded which). Some clones in this sample may be carry-over from other donors' samples. The CDR3 runs from the conserved cysteine through the conserved F or W. Fields, in order: D gene, clone size, CDR3 length, J gene, V gene, CDR3 DNA, CDR3 protein. D genes are given only for firm matches. Clone sizes are given selectively: once, few, many, or a class where the clone is expanded.

d_call: NA
clone_size: NA
cdr3_length: 14
j_call: TRBJ2-1
v_call: TRBV10-1
cdr3_nt: TGCGCCAGCAGTGGAAGTTGGGGGCGCAATGAGCATTTCTTC
cdr3_aa: CASSGSWGRNEHFF

d_call: NA
clone_size: NA
cdr3_length: 14
j_call: TRBJ2-7
v_call: TRBV7-2
cdr3_nt: TGTGCCAGCAGCCACGGGTTTGGGGCGGGGGAGCAGTACTTC
cdr3_aa: CASSHGFGAGEQYF

d_call: TRBD2
clone_size: many
cdr3_length: 17
j_call: TRBJ2-1
v_call: TRBV6-6
cdr3_nt: TGTGCCAGCAGCAAAACCCCGACTAGCGCTGCCTACAATGAGCAGTTCTTC
cdr3_aa: CASSKTPTSAAYNEQFF

d_call: NA
clone_size: many
cdr3_length: 15
j_call: TRBJ1-2
v_call: TRBV9
cdr3_nt: TGTGCCAGCAGCGCCGCTGTTGGGGGCGACTATGGCTACACCTTC
cdr3_aa: CASSAAVGGDYGYTF

d_call: NA
clone_size: medium-sized
cdr3_length: 12
j_call: TRBJ2-1
v_call: TRBV28
cdr3_nt: TGTGCCAGCACCACGAGGGGGGAGGAGCAGTTCTTC
cdr3_aa: CASTTRGEEQFF

d_call: NA
clone_size: many
cdr3_length: 14
j_call: TRBJ2-5
v_call: TRBV10-3
cdr3_nt: TGTGCCATCAGGGAGGGGGCGTTGAGAGAGACCCAGTACTTC
cdr3_aa: CAIREGALRETQYF

d_call: NA
clone_size: medium-sized
cdr3_length: 14
j_call: TRBJ1-6
v_call: TRBV5-1
cdr3_nt: TGCGCCAGCAGCTTCATGGGCGAAAATTCACCCCTCCACTTT
cdr3_aa: CASSFMGENSPLHF

d_call: NA
clone_size: medium-sized
cdr3_length: 18
j_call: TRBJ1-5
v_call: TRBV28
cdr3_nt: TGTGCCAGCAGTCCATGGGGCTGGGGGCGCGAAGGCAATCAGCCCCAGCATTTT
cdr3_aa: CASSPWGWGREGNQPQHF

d_call: NA
clone_size: NA
cdr3_length: 14
j_call: TRBJ1-1
v_call: TRBV6-1
cdr3_nt: TGTGCCAGCAGTGAAGGGGTAATGAACACTGAAGCTTTCTTT
cdr3_aa: CASSEGVMNTEAFF

d_call: NA
clone_size: many
cdr3_length: 12
j_call: TRBJ2-1
v_call: TRBV12-5
cdr3_nt: TGTGCTAGTGGTTTTAGTTACAATGAGCAGTTCTTC
cdr3_aa: CASGFSYNEQFF

d_call: TRBD1
clone_size: many
cdr3_length: 14
j_call: TRBJ1-2
v_call: TRBV6-4
cdr3_nt: TGTGCCAGCTCGAGGACAGGGGGGACGGAGGGCTACACCTTC
cdr3_aa: CASSRTGGTEGYTF

d_call: NA
clone_size: NA
cdr3_length: 14
j_call: TRBJ2-3
v_call: TRBV24-1
cdr3_nt: TGTGCCACCATCCCCCCGGGGCAGGGAGATGCGCAGTATTTT
cdr3_aa: CATIPPGQGDAQYF

d_call: NA
clone_size: many
cdr3_length: 13
j_call: TRBJ2-5
v_call: TRBV20-1
cdr3_nt: TGCAGTGCTAGAGAGTACAGCCAAGAGACCCAGTACTTC
cdr3_aa: CSAREYSQETQYF

d_call: TRBD2
clone_size: NA
cdr3_length: 16
j_call: TRBJ2-1
v_call: TRBV11-1
cdr3_nt: TGTGCCAGCAGCTTCTCCCCTAGCGGGAGGGCCTGTGAGCAGTTCTTC
cdr3_aa: CASSFSPSGRACEQFF

d_call: NA
clone_size: NA
cdr3_length: 13
j_call: TRBJ2-7
v_call: TRBV3-1
cdr3_nt: TGTGCCAGCAGCCAAGTTCAGGGCTCCGAGCAGTACTTC
cdr3_aa: CASSQVQGSEQYF

d_call: TRBD2
clone_size: NA
cdr3_length: 17
j_call: TRBJ2-1
v_call: TRBV5-1
cdr3_nt: TGCGCCAGTTCGGGACTAGCGGGAGTTCTTTCCTACAATGAGCAGTTCTTC
cdr3_aa: CASSGLAGVLSYNEQFF

d_call: TRBD1
clone_size: many
cdr3_length: 14
j_call: TRBJ2-1
v_call: TRBV5-1
cdr3_nt: TGCGCCAGCAGCACAGGGGGTCCCTACAATGAGCAGTTCTTC
cdr3_aa: CASSTGGPYNEQFF

d_call: NA
clone_size: many
cdr3_length: 8
j_call: TRBJ2-1
v_call: TRBV5-6
cdr3_nt: TGTGCCAGCAGCTTGACAGACTTC
cdr3_aa: CASSLTDF

d_call: TRBD1
clone_size: few
cdr3_length: 14
j_call: TRBJ1-6
v_call: TRBV6-2/TRBV6-3
cdr3_nt: TGTGCCAGCAGATACCGGGACAGGGTTTCACCCCTCCACTTT
cdr3_aa: CASRYRDRVSPLHF

d_call: NA
clone_size: few
cdr3_length: 17
j_call: TRBJ2-3
v_call: TRBV27
cdr3_nt: TGTGCCAGCAGTTTACGGAGACTACCTAGTCGTCGCGATACGCATTATTTT
cdr3_aa: CASSLRRLPSRRDTHYF

d_call: NA
clone_size: many
cdr3_length: 16
j_call: TRBJ1-1
v_call: TRBV19
cdr3_nt: TGTGCCAGTAGTCCGCCCGGGACGGACTCGAACACTGAAGCTTTCTTT
cdr3_aa: CASSPPGTDSNTEAFF

d_call: NA
clone_size: medium-sized
cdr3_length: 14
j_call: TRBJ2-2
v_call: TRBV6-1
cdr3_nt: TGTGCCAGCACCCCAAGGGGAAACACCGGGGAGCTGTTTTTT
cdr3_aa: CASTPRGNTGELFF

d_call: NA
clone_size: medium-sized
cdr3_length: 12
j_call: TRBJ2-7
v_call: TRBV12-3/TRBV12-4
cdr3_nt: TGTGCCAGCACTCTAAGGGGGGGAGAGCAGTACTTC
cdr3_aa: CASTLRGGEQYF

d_call: TRBD1
clone_size: NA
cdr3_length: 15
j_call: TRBJ1-4
v_call: TRBV20-1
cdr3_nt: TGCAGTGCTAGAGCGACAGGGGGCATTAATGAAAAACTGTTTTTT
cdr3_aa: CSARATGGINEKLFF

d_call: NA
clone_size: medium-sized
cdr3_length: 16
j_call: TRBJ1-1
v_call: TRBV6-1
cdr3_nt: TGTGCCAGCAGTGAAGTGGTGTCGCTCGGGAGCGCTGAAGCTTTCTTT
cdr3_aa: CASSEVVSLGSAEAFF

d_call: NA
clone_size: NA
cdr3_length: 9
j_call: TRBJ1-2
v_call: TRBV19
cdr3_nt: TGTGCCACCGGGCCAGGCTACACCTTC
cdr3_aa: CATGPGYTF

d_call: NA
clone_size: NA
cdr3_length: 12
j_call: TRBJ2-5
v_call: TRBV6-5
cdr3_nt: TGTGCCAGCAGTTACCCGGAGGAGACCCAGTACTTC
cdr3_aa: CASSYPEETQYF

d_call: NA
clone_size: NA
cdr3_length: 14
j_call: TRBJ1-3
v_call: TRBV9
cdr3_nt: TGTGCCAGCAGCGTAGACCCTAAGGGCAACACCATATATTTT
cdr3_aa: CASSVDPKGNTIYF

d_call: TRBD2
clone_size: NA
cdr3_length: 18
j_call: TRBJ2-7
v_call: TRBV7-8
cdr3_nt: TGTGCCAGCAGCTTAGGTCCGGCGGGAGGGGTTGGCTCCTACGAGCAGTACTTC
cdr3_aa: CASSLGPAGGVGSYEQYF

d_call: TRBD2
clone_size: once
cdr3_length: 14
j_call: TRBJ2-1
v_call: TRBV20-1
cdr3_nt: TGCAGTGCAAGACTAGCGGGGGACTACAATGAGCAGTTCTTC
cdr3_aa: CSARLAGDYNEQFF

d_call: TRBD1
clone_size: NA
cdr3_length: 16
j_call: TRBJ1-1
v_call: TRBV11-1
cdr3_nt: TGTGCCAGCAGCTCCCATACCCCAGGGGGCGTCGTGGAAGCTTTCTTT
cdr3_aa: CASSSHTPGGVVEAFF

d_call: TRBD1
clone_size: NA
cdr3_length: 16
j_call: TRBJ2-3
v_call: TRBV20-1
cdr3_nt: TGCAGTGCTAGCGACAATCCGGGACAGGGACGCGATACGCAGTATTTT
cdr3_aa: CSASDNPGQGRDTQYF

d_call: NA
clone_size: many
cdr3_length: 15
j_call: TRBJ1-3
v_call: TRBV29-1
cdr3_nt: TGCAGCGTTTCCCAAGGCCGGGCTGCCGGAAACACCATATATTTT
cdr3_aa: CSVSQGRAAGNTIYF

d_call: NA
clone_size: many
cdr3_length: 15
j_call: TRBJ1-4
v_call: TRBV20-1
cdr3_nt: TGCAGTGCTAGAGCATCAGGGCAGGGGAGTGAAAAACTGTTTTTT
cdr3_aa: CSARASGQGSEKLFF

d_call: TRBD1
clone_size: many
cdr3_length: 15
j_call: TRBJ2-5
v_call: TRBV20-1
cdr3_nt: TGCAGTGCTCCGAAGAGCAACAGACAGGGAGAGACCCAGTACTTC
cdr3_aa: CSAPKSNRQGETQYF

d_call: NA
clone_size: medium-sized
cdr3_length: 11
j_call: TRBJ2-1
v_call: TRBV10-3
cdr3_nt: TGTGCCATCAGTGCCAACAATGAGCAGTTCTTC
cdr3_aa: CAISANNEQFF

d_call: NA
clone_size: NA
cdr3_length: 15
j_call: TRBJ2-7
v_call: TRBV2
cdr3_nt: TGTGCCAGCAGTTTCGTTCGTGGCAGCTCCTACGAGCAGTACTTC
cdr3_aa: CASSFVRGSSYEQYF

d_call: NA
clone_size: NA
cdr3_length: 15
j_call: TRBJ2-3
v_call: TRBV5-1
cdr3_nt: TGCGCCAGCAGCTTGGGGGGGCTCGCCCCAGATACGCAGTATTTT
cdr3_aa: CASSLGGLAPDTQYF

d_call: TRBD2
clone_size: many
cdr3_length: 16
j_call: TRBJ2-3
v_call: TRBV27
cdr3_nt: TGTGCCAGCAGGCCGAGCAGCGGGAGGACCACAGATACGCAGTATTTT
cdr3_aa: CASRPSSGRTTDTQYF

d_call: TRBD1
clone_size: NA
cdr3_length: 17
j_call: TRBJ2-1
v_call: TRBV27
cdr3_nt: TGTGCCAGCAGTTTAAACTTGGGACAGCCCTTTTACAATGAGCAGTTCTTC
cdr3_aa: CASSLNLGQPFYNEQFF

d_call: NA
clone_size: few
cdr3_length: 13
j_call: TRBJ1-1
v_call: TRBV28
cdr3_nt: TGTGCCAGCAGTCGGGGGAGGATAACTGAAGCTTTCTTT
cdr3_aa: CASSRGRITEAFF

d_call: TRBD1
clone_size: once
cdr3_length: 14
j_call: TRBJ1-2
v_call: TRBV3-1
cdr3_nt: TGTGCCAGCAGCCGGGGAACAGGGGATCGTAACTACACCTTC
cdr3_aa: CASSRGTGDRNYTF

d_call: NA
clone_size: few
cdr3_length: 15
j_call: TRBJ2-1
v_call: TRBV9
cdr3_nt: TGTGCCAGCAGCGCATTGGGCAGTGGGCTCAATGATCAGTTCTTC
cdr3_aa: CASSALGSGLNDQFF

d_call: TRBD2
clone_size: medium-sized
cdr3_length: 14
j_call: TRBJ2-7
v_call: TRBV20-1
cdr3_nt: TGCAGTGCTACCGACCTGGGACTAGCAAACGAGCAGTACTTC
cdr3_aa: CSATDLGLANEQYF

d_call: NA
clone_size: NA
cdr3_length: 14
j_call: TRBJ2-7
v_call: TRBV2
cdr3_nt: TGTGCCAGCACCCAATTGGGGGGATCCTACGAGCAGTACTTC
cdr3_aa: CASTQLGGSYEQYF

d_call: TRBD1
clone_size: many
cdr3_length: 15
j_call: TRBJ1-1
v_call: TRBV5-1
cdr3_nt: TGCGCCAGCAGCGCAAGGGACAGTGGTTATACTGAAGCTTTCTTT
cdr3_aa: CASSARDSGYTEAFF

d_call: TRBD2
clone_size: many
cdr3_length: 15
j_call: TRBJ2-1
v_call: TRBV30
cdr3_nt: TGTGCCTGGAGTGTACCAGGGACTAGCGGGAGGTATAAGTTCTTC
cdr3_aa: CAWSVPGTSGRYKFF

d_call: NA
clone_size: NA
cdr3_length: 13
j_call: TRBJ1-2
v_call: TRBV6-1
cdr3_nt: TGTGCCAGCTCCCCTCTAGGGAACTATGGCTACACCTTC
cdr3_aa: CASSPLGNYGYTF

d_call: TRBD1
clone_size: NA
cdr3_length: 14
j_call: TRBJ2-5
v_call: TRBV2
cdr3_nt: TGTGCCAGCAGTCCGACAGGGCTCGGTGAGACCCAGTACTTC
cdr3_aa: CASSPTGLGETQYF

d_call: NA
clone_size: NA
cdr3_length: 15
j_call: TRBJ1-4
v_call: TRBV28
cdr3_nt: TGTGCCAGCAGTTTATGGTCAGGGTCTAATGAAAAACTGTTTTTT
cdr3_aa: CASSLWSGSNEKLFF

d_call: TRBD1
clone_size: NA
cdr3_length: 21
j_call: TRBJ1-6
v_call: TRBV6-2/TRBV6-3
cdr3_nt: TGTGCCAGCAGTTCTCACCCTCCGGGACAGGCCAGCGCGTCCTATAATTCACCCCTCCACTTT
cdr3_aa: CASSSHPPGQASASYNSPLHF

d_call: NA
clone_size: NA
cdr3_length: 14
j_call: TRBJ1-5
v_call: TRBV20-1
cdr3_nt: TGCAGTGTTTACACTCGGGGGGCTAGTCAGCCCCAGCATTTT
cdr3_aa: CSVYTRGASQPQHF

d_call: NA
clone_size: NA
cdr3_length: 14
j_call: TRBJ2-7
v_call: TRBV12-3/TRBV12-4
cdr3_nt: TGTGCCAGCAGCATAGGGACCCCCGACAACGAGCAGTACTTC
cdr3_aa: CASSIGTPDNEQYF

d_call: NA
clone_size: many
cdr3_length: 13
j_call: TRBJ1-1
v_call: TRBV5-8
cdr3_nt: TGTGCCAGCAGCTTGGCCCCCAACACTGAAGCTTTCTTT
cdr3_aa: CASSLAPNTEAFF